The 30 T cell receptor beta chains below come from one sample, sequenced in a study of blood T cell repertoires in COVID-19. Generated by immunoSEQ multiplex PCR, the TCRdb table keeps only in-frame clones and is missing some. The sample consists of about 210,000 clones, about 90% of them appearing once. The sequencing input was peripheral blood. The origin of the receptors is a man aged 30 to 45 with acute or convalescent COVID-19.

The rearrangement uses TRBV30 and TRBJ2-7; 7 bases are shared with TRBD1. CDR3 size: 13 residues. Germline V gene lookup returns CDR1 GTSNPN and CDR2 SVGIG (reference sequence). In DNA, the CDR3 is TGTGCAGGGGAGAGGGGGCGGCTTGACGAGCAGTACTTC. It is translated as CAGERGRLDEQYF.

CDR3 nucleotide sequence: TGTGCCAGCAGCCCTTACAATGAGCAGTTCTTC. Translation gives CASSPYNEQFF. The J gene is TRBJ2-1, the V gene TRBV6-1, with unresolved D. V lost 6 bases and J lost 4, with 4 bases in between. In germline, CDR1 is MNHNS, CDR2 SASEGT. CDR3 length: 11 residues.

This clone was recorded a few times. J is TRBJ2-2 and V is TRBV11-3, with 7 bases identical to TRBD1. Germline CDR1 reads SGHNT; CDR2 reads YENEEA. The CDR3 is made up of 14 amino acids. V shed 8 bases and J 4 bases; nucleotides not matched to a gene: 7. The CDR3 loop reads CASRGGAGTGELFF. In DNA, the CDR3 is TGTGCCAGCCGAGGGGGCGCGGGCACCGGGGAGCTGTTTTTT.

The chain has TRBV10-3 and TRBJ2-3; no definite D call. Between the trimmed V and J ends, which lost 6 bases and 4 bases, there was a span of 14 bases. There are 14 residues in the CDR3. CDR1 ENHRY and CDR2 SYGVKD come from the germline V gene. The DNA of the CDR3 is TGTGCCATCAGCCCCGTACTTATCCCAGATACGCAGTATTTT. Protein product: CAISPVLIPDTQYF.

This chain joins TRBV30 and TRBJ1-2; D unclear. V was cut by 5 bases and J by 5 bases, with 6 bases left in between. Germline V lookup: CDR1 GTSNPN, CDR2 SVGIG (reference sequence). This CDR3 spans 10 amino acids. CDR3 sequence reads: CAWGRYGYTF. CDR3 coding DNA: TGTGCCTGGGGGAGGTATGGCTACACCTTC.

This sequence joins TRBV6-5 and TRBJ1-2, with a weak D call TRBD1 (5 bases). Germline lookup yields CDR1 MNHEY and CDR2 SVGAGI. The V end was cut by 10 bases, the J end by 3 bases, with 15 bases between. This CDR3 is built from 13 residues. CDR3 sequence reads: CATLSGADYGYTF. In DNA, the CDR3 is TGTGCCACCCTCAGTGGGGCTGACTATGGCTACACCTTC.

The rearrangement joins TRBV3-1 (or the pseudogene TRBV3-2) to TRBJ1-1; D gene unclear. V shed 0 bases and J shed 4 bases, with 6 bases lying between them. The CDR3 totals 13 residues. CDR1 and CDR2 (germline): LGHDT, YNNKEL (reference sequence). The CDR3, as DNA: TGTGCCAGCAGCCAAGAGTTCGGCACTGAAGCTTTCTTT. This encodes CASSQEFGTEAFF.

This clone was seen only once. V and J are TRBV5-6 and TRBJ1-2; perhaps TRBD1 as D (5 bases). The germline gives CDR1 SGHDT, CDR2 YYEEEE. CDR3 length: 15 residues. Trimming took off 0 bases at V and 4 bases at J, with 13 bases between the two ends. In DNA form, the CDR3 reads TGTGCCAGCAGCTTGGCAGGGAGGGTGGTCTATGGCTACACCTTC. Its translation: CASSLAGRVVYGYTF. Full variable domain (missing parts from reference TRBV5-6 and TRBJ1-2): DAGVTQSPTHLIKTRGQQVTLRCSPKSGHDTVSWYQQALGQGPQFIFQYYEEEERQRGNFPDRFSGHQFPNYSSELNVNALLLGDSALYLCASSLAGRVVYGYTFGSGTRLTVV.

The J gene is TRBJ1-1, the V gene TRBV6-4; D remains ambiguous. This CDR3 spans 16 amino acids. Germline V gives CDR1 MRHNA, CDR2 SNTAGT. V was clipped by 0 bases and J by 3 bases, with 14 bases between them. CDR3 bases: TGTGCCAGCAGTGACTCCGGCGGAAGAAGTGACACTGAAGCTTTCTTT. It encodes CASSDSGGRSDTEAFF.

The chain couples TRBV7-2 to TRBJ2-7; no firm D call. V shed 1 base and J shed 4 bases, with 14 bases lying between them. Germline V gene sequence: CDR1 SGHTA, CDR2 FQGNSA. This CDR3 comprises 15 residues. CDR3 in amino acids: CASSLGYSPPYEQYF. CDR3 nucleotides: TGTGCCAGCAGCTTAGGGTATAGCCCCCCATACGAGCAGTACTTC.

The V call is TRBV28, the J call TRBJ2-2; 8 nucleotides align to TRBD2. The CDR3 consists of 15 residues. CDR1 and CDR2 from the germline V gene are MDHEN and SYDVKM. With V trimmed by 6 bases and J by 3 bases, 6 bases remained unmatched. The CDR3 reads CASRGRGGYTGELFF. In DNA, the CDR3 is TGTGCCAGCAGAGGCCGGGGGGGGTACACCGGGGAGCTGTTTTTT.

J is TRBJ1-1 and V is TRBV2; D is possibly TRBD1 (6 bases). The germline CDR1 and CDR2 sequences are SNHLY and FYNNEI. The CDR3 is 15 residues long. V was clipped by 2 bases and J by 1 base, with 11 bases between them. Here the CDR3 reads CASSESGAGNTEAFF. DNA of the CDR3: TGTGCCAGCAGTGAATCAGGGGCGGGGAACACTGAAGCTTTCTTT.

In its sample, this clone was seen once. The chain joins TRBV6-4 to TRBJ2-1; possible D gene TRBD1, 5 bases. CDR3 length equals 17 residues. Germline lookup yields CDR1 MRHNA and CDR2 SNTAGT. Trimming removed 0 bases from V and 1 base from J, with 13 bases in between. CDR3 residues: CASSDSYGAKSYNEQFF. The CDR3 DNA reads TGTGCCAGCAGTGACTCATATGGGGCCAAATCCTACAATGAGCAGTTCTTC.

The CDR3 DNA sequence: TGTGCCAGCAGCTCTGACAGGGGTTCTAACTATGGCTACACCTTC. The encoded protein is CASSSDRGSNYGYTF. This rearrangement joins TRBV5-4 to TRBJ1-2; 8 positions agree with TRBD1. From germline, CDR1 is SGHNT and CDR2 YYREEE (reference sequence). The trim removed 3 bases at V and 0 bases at J, leaving 4 bases unmatched. The CDR3 covers 15 residues.

The chain has TRBV19 and TRBJ1-5; D not resolved. Germline CDR1 LNHDA, CDR2 SQIVND (reference sequence). Trimming took off 3 bases at V and 1 base at J, with 10 bases between the two ends. The CDR3 has 15 residues. CDR3 amino acids: CASSISLGSNQPQHF. In DNA form, the CDR3 reads TGTGCCAGTAGTATCAGTCTCGGGAGCAATCAGCCCCAGCATTTT.

This chain joins TRBV7-2 and TRBJ2-3; the D gene is possibly TRBD1 (6 bases). Germline CDR1 is SGHTA and CDR2 is FQGNSA. Trimming stripped 4 bases from V and 1 base from J, with 12 bases between. The CDR3 totals 15 residues. As DNA, the CDR3 is TGTGCCAGCAGCTCCCGATGGGGGCGCACAGATACGCAGTATTTT. Its protein product is CASSSRWGRTDTQYF.

V is TRBV10-1 and J is TRBJ2-7; D is possibly TRBD2 (5 bases). Germline lookup yields CDR1 WNHNN and CDR2 SYGVQD (reference sequence). There are 16 residues in the CDR3. Between the trimmed V and J ends, which lost 3 bases and 6 bases, there was a span of 21 bases. The CDR3 bases are TGCGCCAGCAGTGAAATGTTGGACTCCGGGCTGGCCGAGCAGTACTTC. Protein sequence: CASSEMLDSGLAEQYF.

V is TRBV6-5 and J is TRBJ2-4, with a tentative D call TRBD1 (6 bases). CDR1 MNHEY and CDR2 SVGAGI come from the germline V gene. CDR3 length: 14 amino acids. V was clipped by 6 bases and J by 7 bases, with 16 bases between them. This chain's CDR3 is CASRNLDSQNIQYF. The DNA of the CDR3 is TGTGCCAGCAGGAATCTGGACAGCCAGAACATTCAGTACTTC.

V and J are TRBV19 and TRBJ1-5, with D maybe TRBD1 (6 bases). The germline CDR1 and CDR2 sequences are LNHDA and SQIVND (reference sequence). V lost 7 bases, J lost 0 bases, and 10 bases lay in between. The CDR3 has 14 amino acids. The DNA for the CDR3 is TGTGCCAGTAACAGGGAAGGTAGCAATCAGCCCCAGCATTTT. Translation: CASNREGSNQPQHF.

V usage is TRBV28 and J usage is TRBJ1-2; D may be TRBD1 (6 bases). The CDR3 spans 14 residues. Trimming removed 8 bases from V and 4 bases from J, with 17 bases in between. The germline CDR1 and CDR2 sequences are MDHEN and SYDVKM. The CDR3 reads CASGLPGQIYGYTF. In DNA form, the CDR3 reads TGTGCCAGCGGCTTACCCGGACAGATCTATGGCTACACCTTC.

This chain links TRBV29-1 with TRBJ1-1; tentatively, D is TRBD1 (6 bases). The germline gives CDR1 SQVTM, CDR2 ANQGSEA. The CDR3 has 10 residues. V was trimmed by 7 bases and J by 9 bases, leaving 12 bases between them. The CDR3 reads CSGETGKAFF. CDR3 nucleotides: TGCAGCGGAGAAACAGGGAAAGCTTTCTTT.

This chain connects TRBV6-6 to TRBJ2-7, with D possibly TRBD1 on 6 matching bases. The CDR3 is 13 amino acids. Looked up from germline, CDR1 is MNHNY and CDR2 is SVGAGI (reference sequence). The ends were cut back, 6 bases at V and 3 bases at J, with 12 bases in the middle. The CDR3 coding sequence is TGTGCCAGCAGCTGGCCAGGGGACTACGAGCAGTACTTC. It translates to CASSWPGDYEQYF.

The V call is TRBV28, the J call TRBJ2-7, with TRBD2 identical over 10 bases. Trimming cost V 6 bases and J 6 bases; bases outside gene matches: 2. The CDR3 contains 12 residues. CDR1 MDHEN and CDR2 SYDVKM come from the germline V gene. The CDR3 spells CASRTSGREQYF. CDR3 sequence (DNA): TGTGCCAGCAGGACTAGCGGGCGCGAGCAGTACTTC.

This chain links TRBV30 with TRBJ1-6; a possible D gene is TRBD1 (5 bases). Germline CDR1 reads GTSNPN; CDR2 reads SVGIG (reference sequence). The CDR3 loop spans 13 amino acids. Trimming stripped 1 base from V and 7 bases from J, with 8 bases between. The CDR3 loop reads CAWSGQLNSPLHF. The CDR3 DNA is TGTGCCTGGAGTGGACAGTTGAATTCACCCCTCCACTTT.

The rearrangement uses TRBV13 and TRBJ2-7; maybe TRBD2 (5 bases). CDR3 length equals 12 residues. Germline V CDR1 and CDR2: PRHDT, FYEKMQ (reference sequence). Trimming took off 2 bases at V and 7 bases at J, with 9 bases between the two ends. This chain's CDR3 is CASSLMTGEQYF. CDR3 in DNA: TGTGCCAGCAGCTTAATGACGGGAGAGCAGTACTTC.

This chain links TRBV4-1 with TRBJ2-3; 9 bases align to TRBD2. The ends lost 1 base at V and 5 bases at J; junction bases unmatched: 7. The CDR3 totals 16 residues. Germline-derived CDR1 and CDR2 are MGHRA and YSYEKL. CDR3 region: CASSQVAGGVGDTQYF. The CDR3 DNA is TGCGCCAGCAGCCAAGTGGCGGGAGGGGTGGGAGATACGCAGTATTTT.

In DNA, the CDR3 is TGTGCCAGCAGCGGGGACTTTACAAGCTCCTACGAGCAGTACTTC. It yields the protein CASSGDFTSSYEQYF. The rearrangement joins TRBV4-2 to TRBJ2-7, with a tentative D call TRBD2 (6 bases). The CDR3 covers 15 residues. Germline V lookup: CDR1 LGHNA, CDR2 YNFKEQ. Trimming cost V 5 bases and J 0 bases, with 14 bases left between them.

The gene calls are TRBV18 and TRBJ2-7; no firm D call. Germline V CDR1 and CDR2: KGHSH, LQKENI. Trimming pared 5 bases from V and 1 base from J, leaving 6 bases between. This CDR3 has 12 residues. CDR3 in amino acids: CASSFGSYEQYF. The CDR3 bases are TGTGCCAGCTCATTCGGTTCCTACGAGCAGTACTTC.

The chain is built from TRBV5-1 and TRBJ2-1; 8 bases line up with TRBD2. This CDR3 has 16 amino acids. The germline V gene encodes CDR1 SGHRS and CDR2 YFSETQ. V shed 4 bases, J shed 6 bases, and the junction held 12 bases outside the gene matches. In DNA, the CDR3 is TGCGCCAGCAGCCCCGGGGGACGGGGGGGCTCCAATGAGCAGTTCTTC. Protein sequence: CASSPGGRGGSNEQFF.

The V gene is TRBV18, the J gene TRBJ2-1; 9 bases match TRBD1. This CDR3 contains 15 residues. CDR1 and CDR2 (germline): KGHSH, LQKENI. V lost 3 bases and J lost 1; bases outside the gene matches: 1. The CDR3 nucleotides are TGTGCCAGCTCACCGGGACAGGGATCCTACAATGAGCAGTTCTTC. Amino acids: CASSPGQGSYNEQFF.